This entry lists 12 T cell receptor beta chains sequenced from one sample in a study of identifying expanded T cells in peripheral blood. The table came from immunoSEQ multiplex PCR; TCRdb's copy has only in-frame clones and leaves some out. The sample lists 95,000 to 150,000 clones, 84% seen once, with 2.5% to 4% in the top ten. Source material: blood. These TCRs come from a person between 18 and 70 years old in good health.

The CDR3 coding sequence is TGTGCCAGTAGTATAGGACCACAGGACTATGGCTACACCTTC. Translating gives CASSIGPQDYGYTF. The chain is built from TRBV19 and TRBJ1-2, with a tentative D call TRBD1 (5 bases). Trimming shortened V by 1 base and J by 3 bases, and 9 bases separated the two germline ends. This CDR3 is built from 14 residues. Germline V gives CDR1 LNHDA, CDR2 SQIVND (reference sequence).

The chain joins TRBV5-1 to TRBJ2-7, with D unclear. V was trimmed by 0 bases and J by 3 bases, leaving 13 bases between them. The germline gives CDR1 SGHRS, CDR2 YFSETQ. The CDR3 is 15 amino acids. CDR3 sequence (DNA): TGCGCCAGCAGCTTGGAGGGCGGATTCCTCTACGAGCAGTACTTC. Translated: CASSLEGGFLYEQYF.

The chain combines TRBV10-3 with TRBJ1-3; D gene ambiguous. V lost 2 bases and J lost 4, with 12 bases in between. CDR1 and CDR2 from the germline V gene are ENHRY and SYGVKD. The CDR3 is 15 residues long. In DNA form, the CDR3 reads TGTGCCATCAGTGAGAACATATGGCCGGGAAACACCATATATTTT. It specifies CAISENIWPGNTIYF.

The chain links TRBV11-2 to TRBJ2-5, with a tentative D call TRBD1 (6 bases). The CDR3 is 15 residues long. V was shortened by 5 bases and J by 2 bases, with 15 bases between the two germline ends. CDR1 and CDR2 from the germline V gene are SGHAT and FQNNGV. CDR3 residues: CASSRGSGMQETQYF. The CDR3 nucleotides read TGTGCCAGCAGCAGGGGGTCGGGGATGCAAGAGACCCAGTACTTC.

J is TRBJ1-5 and V is TRBV6-5, with 9 bases fitting TRBD1. The CDR3 runs 13 residues. The J segment lost 7 bases and the V segment lost 5 bases, leaving 3 bases of the junction unmatched. Germline values: CDR1 MNHEY, CDR2 SVGAGI. CDR3 DNA: TGTGCCAGCAGTCCACAGGGGGCCCAGCCCCAGCATTTT. Protein sequence: CASSPQGAQPQHF.

This clone was counted a single time. The chain has TRBV6-5 and TRBJ1-2; no clear D gene. CDR1 is MNHEY and CDR2 is SVGAGI in the germline V gene. Trimming removed 2 bases from V and 4 bases from J, with 11 bases in between. CDR3 length equals 14 residues. The CDR3 sequence is CASSYREEGYGYTF. The CDR3 bases are TGTGCCAGCAGTTACAGGGAGGAGGGCTATGGCTACACCTTC.

This rearrangement joins TRBV5-6 to TRBJ2-7; D might be TRBD1 or TRBD2, each matching 6 bases. V lost 0 bases, J lost 3 bases, and 13 bases lay in between. The germline gives CDR1 SGHDT, CDR2 YYEEEE. The length of the CDR3 is 15 residues. CDR3 region: CASSLEGGTHYEQYF. The CDR3 region has the DNA TGTGCCAGCAGCTTGGAGGGGGGCACCCACTACGAGCAGTACTTC.

The chain uses TRBV5-4 and TRBJ2-3; 8 nucleotides align to TRBD1. CDR1 and CDR2 (germline): SGHNT, YYREEE (reference sequence). The junction had 5 bases not matched to a gene; V was cut back by 3 bases and J by 2 bases. The CDR3 covers 15 residues. CDR3 in DNA: TGTGCCAGCAGCTCCAGACAGGGGCCCACAGATACGCAGTATTTT. This codes for CASSSRQGPTDTQYF. Full variable domain (missing parts from reference TRBV5-4 and TRBJ2-3): ETGVTQSPTHLIKTRGQQVTLRCSSQSGHNTVSWYQQALGQGPQFIFQYYREEENGRGNFPPRFSGLQFPNYSSELNVNALELDDSALYLCASSSRQGPTDTQYFGPGTRLTVL.

The gene calls are TRBV7-3 and TRBJ1-1; 7 bases line up with TRBD1. This CDR3 has 14 amino acids. Trimming cost V 5 bases and J 1 base; bases outside gene matches: 4. Germline V gene data show CDR1 as SGHTA and CDR2 as FQGTGA. The CDR3 DNA follows: TGTGCCAGCAGCGCCGGACAGGAGAACACTGAAGCTTTCTTT. Translation: CASSAGQENTEAFF.

The chain has TRBV9 and TRBJ2-1; D possibly corresponds to TRBD1 (6 bases). V lost 4 bases, J lost 6 bases, and 23 bases lay in between. The germline gives CDR1 SGDLS, CDR2 YYNGEE. There are 17 residues in the CDR3. The DNA of the CDR3 is TGTGCCAGCAGCCCACCTCCTATATTGGGGGCCCCCAATGAGCAGTTCTTC. Amino acids: CASSPPPILGAPNEQFF.

This rearrangement joins TRBV15 to TRBJ1-5, with 7 bases identical to TRBD1. V was clipped by 0 bases and J by 0 bases; unmatched bases: 11. In germline, CDR1 is LNHNV, CDR2 YYDKDF (reference sequence). There are 19 residues in the CDR3. The DNA for the CDR3 is TGTGCCACCAGCAGAGATGGCGGGACAGCGAGGTATAGCAATCAGCCCCAGCATTTT. Translation gives CATSRDGGTARYSNQPQHF.

This clone is medium-sized by share. This CDR3 is also generated by other DNA sequences in the sample. V is TRBV6-6 and J is TRBJ2-5; D not resolved. The germline V gene encodes CDR1 MNHNY and CDR2 SVGAGI (reference sequence). This CDR3 comprises 13 residues. V gave up 2 bases and J gave up 1 base, with 5 bases separating them. CDR3 protein: CASSYLVQETQYF. In DNA, the CDR3 is TGTGCCAGCAGTTACCTGGTCCAAGAGACCCAGTACTTC.